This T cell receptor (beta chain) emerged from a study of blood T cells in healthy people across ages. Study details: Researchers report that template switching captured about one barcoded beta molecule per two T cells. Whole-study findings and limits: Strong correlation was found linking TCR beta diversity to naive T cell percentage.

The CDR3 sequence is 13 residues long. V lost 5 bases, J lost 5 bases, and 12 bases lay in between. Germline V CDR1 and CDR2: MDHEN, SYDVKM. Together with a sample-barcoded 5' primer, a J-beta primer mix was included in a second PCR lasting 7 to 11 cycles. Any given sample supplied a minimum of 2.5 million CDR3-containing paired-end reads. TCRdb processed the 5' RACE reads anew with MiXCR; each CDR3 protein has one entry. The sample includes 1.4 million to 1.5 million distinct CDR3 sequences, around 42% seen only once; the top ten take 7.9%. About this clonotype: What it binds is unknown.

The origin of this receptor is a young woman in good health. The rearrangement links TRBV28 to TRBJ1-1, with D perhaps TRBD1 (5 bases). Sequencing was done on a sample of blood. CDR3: CASSPFEGTEAFF. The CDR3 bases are TGTGCCAGCAGTCCCTTCGAGGGGACTGAAGCTTTCTTT.